This T cell receptor beta chain was sequenced for a study of blood T cell repertoires in COVID-19. At the level of the study: Whether acute or convalescent, the COVID-19 samples came from the United States, Italy and Spain.

The CDR3 covers 17 residues. The V gene lost 3 bases and the J gene lost 2 bases, with 20 bases spanning the gap. Germline CDR1 and CDR2: GTSNPN and SVGIG (reference sequence). Using immunoSEQ multiplex PCR, the repertoire was profiled, and TCRdb retains in-frame clones only, with some absent. Seen here are 450,000 to 500,000 clones, 80% to 90% observed once, and the top ten hold about 3.2%. The V and J genes are TRBV30 and TRBJ2-1; D perhaps matches TRBD2 (6 bases). The source is a human donor in a cohort sampled during active COVID-19. Material for sequencing was peripheral blood. CDR3 protein: CAWRRSGPLGAYNEQFF. CDR3 nucleotides: TGTGCCTGGAGGAGAAGCGGGCCCCTGGGTGCCTACAATGAGCAGTTCTTC.